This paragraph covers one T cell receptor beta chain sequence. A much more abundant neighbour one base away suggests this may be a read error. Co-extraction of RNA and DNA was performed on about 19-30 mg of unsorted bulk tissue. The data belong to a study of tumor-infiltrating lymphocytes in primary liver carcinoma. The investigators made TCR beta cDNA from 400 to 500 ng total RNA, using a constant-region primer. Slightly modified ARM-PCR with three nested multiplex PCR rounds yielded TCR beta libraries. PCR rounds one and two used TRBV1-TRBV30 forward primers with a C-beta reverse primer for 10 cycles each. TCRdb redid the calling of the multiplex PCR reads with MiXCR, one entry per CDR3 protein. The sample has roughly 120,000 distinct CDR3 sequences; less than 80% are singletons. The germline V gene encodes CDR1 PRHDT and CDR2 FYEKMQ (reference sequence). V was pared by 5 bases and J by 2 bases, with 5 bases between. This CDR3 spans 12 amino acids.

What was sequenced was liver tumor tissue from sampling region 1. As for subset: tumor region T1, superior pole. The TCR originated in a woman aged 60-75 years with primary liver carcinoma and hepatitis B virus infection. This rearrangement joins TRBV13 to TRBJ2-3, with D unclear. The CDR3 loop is CASSLNTDTQYF. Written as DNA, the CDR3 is TGTGCCAGCAGCCTCAACACAGATACGCAGTATTTT. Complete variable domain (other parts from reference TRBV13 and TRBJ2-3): AAGVIQSPRHLIKEKRETATLKCYPIPRHDTVYWYQQGPGQDPQFLISFYEKMQSDKGSIPDRFSAQQFSDYHSELNMSSLELGDSALYFCASSLNTDTQYFGPGTRLTVL.